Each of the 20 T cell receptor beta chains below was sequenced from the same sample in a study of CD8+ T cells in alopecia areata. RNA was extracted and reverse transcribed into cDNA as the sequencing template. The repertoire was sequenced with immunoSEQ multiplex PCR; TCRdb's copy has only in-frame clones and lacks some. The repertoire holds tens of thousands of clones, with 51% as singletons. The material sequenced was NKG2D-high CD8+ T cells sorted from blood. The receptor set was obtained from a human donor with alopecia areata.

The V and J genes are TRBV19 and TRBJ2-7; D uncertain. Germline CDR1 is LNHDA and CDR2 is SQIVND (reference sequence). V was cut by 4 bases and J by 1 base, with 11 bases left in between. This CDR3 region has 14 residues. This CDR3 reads CASSTAPGSYEQYF. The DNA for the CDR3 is TGTGCCAGTAGTACCGCCCCAGGTTCCTACGAGCAGTACTTC.

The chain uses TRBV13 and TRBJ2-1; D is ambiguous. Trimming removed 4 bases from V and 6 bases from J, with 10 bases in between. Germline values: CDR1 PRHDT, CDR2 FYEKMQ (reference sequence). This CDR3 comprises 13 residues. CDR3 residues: CASSSLTLNEQFF. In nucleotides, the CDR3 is TGTGCCAGCAGCTCCCTTACCCTCAATGAGCAGTTCTTC.

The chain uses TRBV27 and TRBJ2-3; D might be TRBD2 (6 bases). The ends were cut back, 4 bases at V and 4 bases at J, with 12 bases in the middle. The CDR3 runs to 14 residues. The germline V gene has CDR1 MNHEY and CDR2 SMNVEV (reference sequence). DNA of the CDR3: TGTGCCAGCAGTTCGGGACTTAGGTCAGATACGCAGTATTTT. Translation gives CASSSGLRSDTQYF.

The CDR3: CASSLDPDYTDTQYF. The CDR3 DNA reads TGCGCCAGCAGCTTGGATCCAGACTACACAGATACGCAGTATTTT. The V and J genes are TRBV5-1 and TRBJ2-3; weak D call: TRBD2 (5 bases). The V gene's germline CDR1 is SGHRS and CDR2 YFSETQ. The CDR3 length is 15 residues. Trimming took off 0 bases at V and 2 bases at J, with 10 bases between the two ends.

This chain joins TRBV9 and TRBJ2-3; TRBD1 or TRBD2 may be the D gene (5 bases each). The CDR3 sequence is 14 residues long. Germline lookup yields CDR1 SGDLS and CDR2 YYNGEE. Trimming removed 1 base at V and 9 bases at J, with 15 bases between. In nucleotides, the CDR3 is TGTGCCAGCAGCGTAACGCCCGGGGCTGAAACGCAGTATTTT. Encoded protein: CASSVTPGAETQYF.

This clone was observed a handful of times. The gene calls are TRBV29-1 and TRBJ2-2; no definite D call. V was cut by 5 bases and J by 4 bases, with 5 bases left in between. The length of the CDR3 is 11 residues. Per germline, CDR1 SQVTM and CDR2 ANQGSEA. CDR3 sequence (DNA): TGCAGCGTTTACACCACCGGGGAGCTGTTTTTT. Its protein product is CSVYTTGELFF.

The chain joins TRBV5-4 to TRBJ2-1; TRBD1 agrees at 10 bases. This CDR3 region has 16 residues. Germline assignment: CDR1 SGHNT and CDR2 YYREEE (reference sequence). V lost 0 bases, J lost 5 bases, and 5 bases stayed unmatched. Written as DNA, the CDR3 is TGTGCCAGCAGCTTGGTAGGACAGGGGGTAAACAATGAGCAGTTCTTC. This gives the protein CASSLVGQGVNNEQFF.

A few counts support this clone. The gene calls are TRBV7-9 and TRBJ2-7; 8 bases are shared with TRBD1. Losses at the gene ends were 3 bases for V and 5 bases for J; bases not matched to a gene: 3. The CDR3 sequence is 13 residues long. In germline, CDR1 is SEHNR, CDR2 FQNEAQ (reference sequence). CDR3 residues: CASSLRQGNEQYF. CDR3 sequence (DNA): TGTGCCAGCAGCTTGAGACAGGGGAACGAGCAGTACTTC. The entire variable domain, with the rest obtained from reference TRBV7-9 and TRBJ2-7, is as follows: DTGVSQNPRHKITKRGQNVTFRCDPISEHNRLYWYRQTLGQGPEFLTYFQNEAQLEKSRLLSDRFSAERPKGSFSTLEIQRTEQGDSAMYLCASSLRQGNEQYFGPGTRLTVT.

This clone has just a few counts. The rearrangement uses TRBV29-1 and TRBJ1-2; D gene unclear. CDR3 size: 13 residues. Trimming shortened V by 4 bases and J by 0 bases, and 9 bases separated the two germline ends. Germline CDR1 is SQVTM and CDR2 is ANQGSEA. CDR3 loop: CSVATAANYGYTF. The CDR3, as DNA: TGCAGCGTTGCTACAGCAGCTAACTATGGCTACACCTTC.

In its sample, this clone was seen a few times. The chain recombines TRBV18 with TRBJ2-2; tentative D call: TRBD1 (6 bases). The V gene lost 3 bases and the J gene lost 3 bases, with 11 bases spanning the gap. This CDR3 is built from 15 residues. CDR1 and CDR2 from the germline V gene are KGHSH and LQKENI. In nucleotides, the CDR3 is TGTGCCAGCTCACCGCAGGGGCCGGACACCGGGGAGCTGTTTTTT. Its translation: CASSPQGPDTGELFF.

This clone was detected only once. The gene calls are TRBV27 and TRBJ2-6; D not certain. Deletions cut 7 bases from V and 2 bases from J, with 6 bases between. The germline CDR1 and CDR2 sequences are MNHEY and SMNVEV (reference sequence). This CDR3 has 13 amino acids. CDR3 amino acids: CASNTPGANVLTF. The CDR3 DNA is TGTGCCAGCAACACTCCTGGGGCCAACGTCCTGACTTTC.

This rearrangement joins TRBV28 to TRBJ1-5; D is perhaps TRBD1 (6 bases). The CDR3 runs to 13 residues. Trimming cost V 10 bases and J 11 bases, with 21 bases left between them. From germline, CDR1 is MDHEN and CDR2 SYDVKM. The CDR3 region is CAIRPAQGMAQHF. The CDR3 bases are TGTGCCATCCGACCCGCTCAGGGGATGGCCCAGCATTTT.

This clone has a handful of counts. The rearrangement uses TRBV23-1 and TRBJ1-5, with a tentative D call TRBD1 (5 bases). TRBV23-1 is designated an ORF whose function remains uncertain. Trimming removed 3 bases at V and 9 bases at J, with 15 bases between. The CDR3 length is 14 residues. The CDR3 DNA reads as TGCGCCAGCAGTCACGACAGTATCCTAACGCCCCAGCATTTT. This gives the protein CASSHDSILTPQHF.

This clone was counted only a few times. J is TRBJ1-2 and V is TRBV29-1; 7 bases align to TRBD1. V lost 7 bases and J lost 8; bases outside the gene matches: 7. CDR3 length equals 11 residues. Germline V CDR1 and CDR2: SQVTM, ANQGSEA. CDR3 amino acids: CSGQGSIGYTF. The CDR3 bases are TGCAGCGGACAGGGTTCGATCGGCTACACCTTC.

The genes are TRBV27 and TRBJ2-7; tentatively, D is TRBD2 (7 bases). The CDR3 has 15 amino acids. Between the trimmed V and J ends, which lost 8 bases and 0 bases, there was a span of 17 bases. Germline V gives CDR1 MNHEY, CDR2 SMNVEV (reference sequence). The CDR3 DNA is TGTGCCAGCCGTCCTCGGGGGGCTGGCTCCTACGAGCAGTACTTC. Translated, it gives CASRPRGAGSYEQYF.

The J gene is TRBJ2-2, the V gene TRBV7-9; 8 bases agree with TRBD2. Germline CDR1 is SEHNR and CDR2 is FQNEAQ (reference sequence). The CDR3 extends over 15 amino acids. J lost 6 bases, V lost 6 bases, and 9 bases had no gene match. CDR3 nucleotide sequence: TGTGCCAGCAGTGTAGCGGGGTCCTCCGCCGGGGAGCTGTTTTTT. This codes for CASSVAGSSAGELFF.

The chain's CDR3 is CASRPTGGAGNTIYF. CDR3 in DNA: TGTGCCAGCAGACCCACAGGGGGCGCAGGAAACACCATATATTTT. The chain recombines TRBV5-6 with TRBJ1-3; 9 positions agree with TRBD1. The length of the CDR3 is 15 residues. Per germline, CDR1 SGHDT and CDR2 YYEEEE. Trimming took 5 bases from V and 4 from J; bases not matched to a gene: 7.

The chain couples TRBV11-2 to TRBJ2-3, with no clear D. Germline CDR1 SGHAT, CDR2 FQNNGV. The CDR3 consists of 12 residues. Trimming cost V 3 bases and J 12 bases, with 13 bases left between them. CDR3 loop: CASSFGPWEQYF. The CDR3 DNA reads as TGTGCCAGCAGCTTCGGCCCCTGGGAACAGTATTTT.

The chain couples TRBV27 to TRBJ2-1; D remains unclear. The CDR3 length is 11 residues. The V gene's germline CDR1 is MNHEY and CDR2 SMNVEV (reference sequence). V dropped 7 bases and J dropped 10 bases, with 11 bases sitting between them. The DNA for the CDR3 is TGTGCCAGCACCGCTAGTGGCGAGCAGTTCTTC. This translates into CASTASGEQFF.

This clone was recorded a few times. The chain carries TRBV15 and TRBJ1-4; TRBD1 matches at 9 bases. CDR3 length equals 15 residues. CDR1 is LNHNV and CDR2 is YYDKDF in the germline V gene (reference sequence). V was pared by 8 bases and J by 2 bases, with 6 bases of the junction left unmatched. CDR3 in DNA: TGTGCCACCTACCTTACAGGGGGCACTAATGAAAAACTGTTTTTT. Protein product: CATYLTGGTNEKLFF.